Sequencing of this T cell receptor (beta chain) was carried out in a study of T cell changes during pregnancy in multiple sclerosis. The germline V gene has CDR1 MNHEY and CDR2 SMNVEV (reference sequence). The CDR3 extends over 20 amino acids. Deletions cut 3 bases from V and 0 bases from J, with 21 bases between. Some clones are missing from TCRdb's copy, which holds only in-frame ones; the method was immunoSEQ multiplex PCR. The sample yields 73,000 or so clones, 85% to 90% seen once. The chain is built from TRBV27 and TRBJ2-6; D not certain. This TCR came from a female donor in good health, enrolled as a control in a pregnancy study. The specimen comprised peripheral blood, sampled after pregnancy. CDR3: CASSFIWRPGSFSGANVLTF. The CDR3 DNA reads TGTGCCAGCAGTTTCATCTGGAGACCCGGCTCCTTCTCTGGGGCCAACGTCCTGACTTTC.